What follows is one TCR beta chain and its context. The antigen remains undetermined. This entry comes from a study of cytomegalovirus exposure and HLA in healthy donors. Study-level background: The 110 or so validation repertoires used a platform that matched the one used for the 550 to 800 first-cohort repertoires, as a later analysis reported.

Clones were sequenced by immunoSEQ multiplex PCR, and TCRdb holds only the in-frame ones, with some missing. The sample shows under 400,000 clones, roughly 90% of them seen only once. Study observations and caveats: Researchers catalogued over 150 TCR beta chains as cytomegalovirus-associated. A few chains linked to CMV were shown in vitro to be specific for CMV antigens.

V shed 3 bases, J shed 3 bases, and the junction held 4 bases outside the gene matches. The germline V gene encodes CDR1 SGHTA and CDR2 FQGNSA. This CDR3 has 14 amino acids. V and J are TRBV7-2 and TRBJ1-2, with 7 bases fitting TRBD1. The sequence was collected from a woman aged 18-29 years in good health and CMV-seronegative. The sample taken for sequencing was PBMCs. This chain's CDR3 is CASSLDRTYYGYTF. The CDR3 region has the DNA TGTGCCAGCAGCTTGGACAGGACATACTATGGCTACACCTTC.